The 9 T cell receptor beta chains given below trace back to one sample, sequenced in a study of control samples from healthy donors and cancer patients (dated by TCRdb to the early 2020s). The library was built by means of the immunoSEQ multiplex PCR assay. What TCRdb holds here is the immuneACCESS table cut down to in-frame rearrangements. Part of the clones is not present; checked against another copy, under half of the missing clones reflect an unresolved V gene, and the others are unexplained. This sample is represented by about 160,000 clones; 70% to 90% of them were singletons. Together, the top ten hold 12% of the sample. Sequenced input: blood. The receptors were gathered from a man aged 25-40 years in good health.

The chain recombines TRBV5-4 with TRBJ2-7; the D gene is possibly TRBD1 (6 bases). The CDR3 consists of 17 residues. CDR1 is SGHNT and CDR2 is YYREEE in the germline V gene (reference sequence). Trimming stripped 4 bases from V and 0 bases from J, with 20 bases between. CDR3 protein: CASSGSGQTTFSYEQYF. Here the CDR3 DNA reads TGTGCCAGCAGCGGATCGGGACAAACAACGTTCTCCTACGAGCAGTACTTC.

V usage is TRBV6-5 and J usage is TRBJ1-5; D uncertain. V was cut by 0 bases and J by 6 bases, with 9 bases left in between. The CDR3 covers 14 residues. Germline loops: CDR1 MNHEY, CDR2 SVGAGI. CDR3 region: CASSYSSGTQPQHF. The CDR3 DNA sequence: TGTGCCAGCAGTTACTCGAGTGGTACTCAGCCCCAGCATTTT.

The rearrangement uses TRBV18 and TRBJ2-3; D is undetermined. Germline CDR1 is KGHSH and CDR2 is LQKENI. The ends were cut back, 3 bases at V and 5 bases at J, with 15 bases in the middle. CDR3 size: 15 residues. The CDR3 protein is CASSPTSKWGDTQYF. CDR3 DNA: TGTGCCAGCTCACCCACATCAAAGTGGGGAGATACGCAGTATTTT.

This chain joins TRBV14 and TRBJ1-2; D ambiguous. This CDR3 is 15 amino acids long. Between the trimmed V and J ends, which lost 5 bases and 5 bases, there was a span of 18 bases. Per the germline V gene, CDR1 is SGHDN and CDR2 is FVKESK. The CDR3 nucleotides are TGTGCCAGCAGCGCCCCCGGGGTGGCGGGGTATGGCTACACCTTC. Translated, it gives CASSAPGVAGYGYTF.

The V call is TRBV19, the J call TRBJ1-1, with 7 positions matching TRBD1. This CDR3 spans 11 amino acids. J gave up 8 bases and V 9 bases, and 6 bases lay outside the gene matches. Germline CDR1 reads LNHDA; CDR2 reads SQIVND (reference sequence). The DNA for the CDR3 is TGTGCCAGCAGGCAGGGGGTCGAAGCTTTCTTT. This encodes CASRQGVEAFF.

This chain links TRBV4-3 with TRBJ2-2; D is undetermined. The CDR3 has 15 amino acids. V dropped 2 bases and J dropped 10 bases, with 17 bases sitting between them. CDR1 and CDR2 from the germline V gene are LGHNA and YSLEER. In nucleotides, the CDR3 is TGCGCCAGCAGCCAATTTACGGAGCTAGGCAAGGAGCTGTTTTTT. As protein: CASSQFTELGKELFF.

The rearrangement uses TRBV7-8 and TRBJ1-3; D ambiguous. Germline CDR1 is SGHVS and CDR2 is FQNEAQ. Trimming removed 0 bases from V and 0 bases from J, with 6 bases in between. This CDR3 has 15 residues. This CDR3 reads CASSLAADSGNTIYF. For the CDR3, the DNA is TGTGCCAGCAGCTTAGCAGCGGACTCTGGAAACACCATATATTTT.

This sequence joins TRBV7-2 and TRBJ2-7; 13 bases map to TRBD2. This CDR3 is 18 amino acids long. Trimming removed 0 bases from V and 5 bases from J; junction bases left unmatched: 10. Germline V gives CDR1 SGHTA, CDR2 FQGNSA. DNA for the CDR3: TGTGCCAGCAGCTTAGCTCTCCTACTAGCGGGAGGGCCTAACGAGCAGTACTTC. It is translated as CASSLALLLAGGPNEQYF.

V is TRBV7-3 and J is TRBJ1-1, with TRBD1 as a possible D gene (5 bases). CDR3 size: 16 residues. V lost 3 bases and J lost 1, with 15 bases in between. CDR1 SGHTA and CDR2 FQGTGA come from the germline V gene. The CDR3 region is CASSLGGAGRNTEAFF. The CDR3 coding sequence is TGTGCCAGCAGCTTGGGAGGGGCGGGTAGGAACACTGAAGCTTTCTTT.